Listed below are T cell receptor beta chains from one sample, sequenced in a study of CD8 T cells in Susac syndrome. TCRdb reprocessed the immunoSEQ multiplex PCR reads with MiXCR, giving one entry per CDR3 protein. Of 300,000 to 350,000 distinct CDR3 sequences listed, about 91% were seen once; the top ten hold around 0.07%. The material sequenced was CD4+ T cells from PBMCs. Source of these receptors: a human donor with multiple sclerosis. The CDR3 runs from the conserved cysteine through the conserved F or W. A D gene is named only where the DNA matches it firmly. Expanded clones are given a class, and other clones once, few, many or no size at all.

TRBJ2-3 . TRBV6-5 . TGTGCCAGCAGTTACTCGAAGACTAGTAACCCTACAGATACGCAGTATTTT CASSYSKTSNPTDTQYF
TRBJ2-1 . TRBV7-2 . TGTGCCAGCAGCCCGCATAGGGGAATAGGATCCTACAATGAGCAGTTCTTC CASSPHRGIGSYNEQFF
TRBJ2-3 . TRBV2 . TGTGCCAGCAGTGTCTTGCGGGTCGGCGGAGATACGCAGTATTTT CASSVLRVGGDTQYF
TRBJ1-2 . TRBV7-6 . TGTGCCAGCAGCTTGGACAGTCTGACTAACTATGGCTACACCTTC CASSLDSLTNYGYTF
TRBJ2-5 . TRBV6-5 . TGTGCCAGCAGTCTCCAGGGGACCCAGTACTTC CASSLQGTQYF
TRBJ2-4 TRBD2 TRBV6-2/TRBV6-3 . TGTGCCAGCGGACTAGCGGGGTCGAACATTCAGTACTTC CASGLAGSNIQYF
TRBJ2-1 TRBD2 TRBV4-3 . TGCGCCAGCAGCCAAGATTTGAGTAGCGGGACATACAATGAGCAGTTCTTC CASSQDLSSGTYNEQFF
TRBJ2-7 TRBD1 TRBV5-1 once TGCGCCAGCAGCTTGGCTTCTGGACAGGGGGTTTACGAGCAGTACTTC CASSLASGQGVYEQYF
TRBJ2-7 TRBD2 TRBV29-1 . TGCAGCGTTGTCCTGGGGGGGGCCTACGAGCAGTACTTC CSVVLGGAYEQYF
TRBJ2-2 TRBD2 TRBV11-2 . TGTGCCAGCAGCTTTAGCGGGGGGGCCTATGCGAACACCGGGGAGCTGTTTTTT CASSFSGGAYANTGELFF
TRBJ1-4 . TRBV6-5 . TGTGCCAGCAGTTACTCCAGGGATAATGAAAAACTGTTTTTT CASSYSRDNEKLFF
TRBJ2-7 . TRBV6-5 few TGTGCCAGCAGTTACTCAGATTCGCTGGGGGCGTACGAGCAGTACTTC CASSYSDSLGAYEQYF
TRBJ2-1 TRBD2 TRBV18 . TGTGCCAGCTCACGATATTCGTGGCGGGGGGACAATGAGCAGTTCTTC CASSRYSWRGDNEQFF
TRBJ2-3 . TRBV7-3 . TGTGCCAGCAGTTACGGACTCACAGATACGCAGTATTTT CASSYGLTDTQYF
TRBJ1-4 . TRBV5-1 . TGCGCCAGCAGCTTGAACGCAGGGCAAAATGAAAAACTGTTTTTT CASSLNAGQNEKLFF
TRBJ2-5 TRBD2 TRBV7-8 . TGTGCCAGCAGCTCTCCAGCGGGGGCGAGAGAGACCCAGTACTTC CASSSPAGARETQYF
TRBJ2-1 TRBD2 TRBV9 once TGTGCCAGCAGCGTAGCGGGGGGACCATACAATGAGCAGTTCTTC CASSVAGGPYNEQFF
TRBJ2-1 . TRBV4-1 . TGCGCCAGCAGCCAAAGGGGGGGTTTATACAATGAGCAGTTCTTC CASSQRGGLYNEQFF
TRBJ2-4 . TRBV18 . TGTGCCAGCTCACCACTGGGGGCCAAAAACATTCAGTACTTC CASSPLGAKNIQYF
TRBJ2-1 . TRBV7-9 . TGTGCCACCAGAGACCAGCGCTCCTACAATGAGCAGTTCTTC CATRDQRSYNEQFF
TRBJ2-7 . TRBV18 . TGTGCCAGCTCCCAAAGTGCCAGGGTCCACGAGCAGTACTTC CASSQSARVHEQYF
TRBJ2-5 . TRBV6-2/TRBV6-3 . TGTGCCAGCAGGAGGGACTGGCGACCGGAGACCCAGCACTTC CASRRDWRPETQHF
TRBJ2-7 TRBD2 TRBV20-1 . TGCAGTGCTAGACCTATAGGGACTAGCGGGACCTACGAGCAGTACTTC CSARPIGTSGTYEQYF
TRBJ1-2 . TRBV4-2 . TGTGCCAGCAGCCAAGTCGGGGGGTACAGGGAGGTGGATGGCTACACCTTC CASSQVGGYREVDGYTF
TRBJ1-1 . TRBV6-5 . TGTGCCAGCAGGCCTTCCTCTACAGGGCCGAAAGCTTTCTTT CASRPSSTGPKAFF
TRBJ2-1 . TRBV13 . TGTGCTACCGGGGGGCGTAATGAGCAGTTCTTC CATGGRNEQFF
TRBJ1-2 . TRBV30 . TGTGCCTGGAGTGTACAGGGTAGCTATGGCTACACCTTC CAWSVQGSYGYTF
TRBJ1-2 TRBD1 TRBV12-5 . TGTGCTAGTGGTTTCCATCCTTTTAGGACAGGCTATAACTATGGCTACACCTTC CASGFHPFRTGYNYGYTF
TRBJ2-1 TRBD2 TRBV25-1 . TGTGCCAGCAGTGCACCTGGACTAGCGGGCGACAATGAGCAGTTCTTC CASSAPGLAGDNEQFF
TRBJ2-1 TRBD2 TRBV20-1 . TGCAGTGCTACCAGCGGGGCCGTGGTCGATGAGCAGTTCTTC CSATSGAVVDEQFF
TRBJ2-1 . TRBV29-1 . TGCAGCGTTGAAGCCGGTGCTGAGCAGTTCTTC CSVEAGAEQFF
TRBJ2-7 . TRBV19 once TGTGCCAGTAGTATCCCTGGGGGGGCGACCTACGAGCAGTACTTC CASSIPGGATYEQYF
TRBJ1-3 . TRBV9 . TGTGCCAGCAGCGCCGGCCCCACAGCGGTCTCTGGAAACACCATATATTTT CASSAGPTAVSGNTIYF
TRBJ1-1 . TRBV18 . TGTGCCAGCTCACCACCGGATCTCTACCGCCGGGGAACTGAAGCTTTCTTT CASSPPDLYRRGTEAFF
TRBJ1-2 . TRBV9 . TGTGCCAGCTCCTCGACAGGTGGAGGCTACACCTTC CASSSTGGGYTF
TRBJ2-5 TRBD1 TRBV12-3/TRBV12-4 . TGTGCCAGCAGCTTAGCGGGACAGGGGATTAAAGAGACCCAGTACTTC CASSLAGQGIKETQYF
TRBJ2-5 TRBD2 TRBV20-1 once TGCAGTGCCCCCGGACTAGCCGGGGGTAGAGAGACCCAGTACTTC CSAPGLAGGRETQYF
TRBJ2-1 . TRBV27 . TGTGCCAGCAGTTTACGTTCCGGGAAGTTGGCGAACAATGAGCAGTTCTTC CASSLRSGKLANNEQFF
TRBJ1-4 . TRBV20-1 . TGCAGTGCCCTAGGGACCGCTGAAAAACTGTTTTTT CSALGTAEKLFF
TRBJ2-5 . TRBV12-3/TRBV12-4 . TGTGCCAGCAGTTTAGCGGACGGGAAAGAGACCCAGTACTTC CASSLADGKETQYF
TRBJ1-1 . TRBV18 . TGTGCCAGCTCACCAGAGGCAGGGTTAACTGAAGCTTTCTTT CASSPEAGLTEAFF
TRBJ1-4 TRBD1 TRBV29-1 . TGCAGCGTTGTAAGTGACAGGGTACCTGAAAAACTGTTTTTT CSVVSDRVPEKLFF
TRBJ2-1 . TRBV10-3 . TGTGCCATCAGTGAGCCGGGGCGGGATGGCGATGAGCAGTTCTTC CAISEPGRDGDEQFF
TRBJ2-3 TRBD2 TRBV7-2 once TGTGCCAGCAGCAATCTCCGGTTTAGCGGGGGTAAGGCAGATACGCAGTATTTT CASSNLRFSGGKADTQYF
TRBJ1-1 . TRBV29-1 once TGCAGCGTAGATCGGGGAGAATGGACTGAAGCTTTCTTT CSVDRGEWTEAFF
TRBJ2-5 TRBD1 TRBV14 . TGTGCCAGCAGCCCTCTGCCGGGACAGCTTCAGTACTTC CASSPLPGQLQYF
TRBJ1-6 . TRBV19 once TGTGCCAGTAGTATTGGGGGATCTAATTCACCCCTCCACTTT CASSIGGSNSPLHF
TRBJ1-1 . TRBV30 . TGTGCCTGGAGTGGCTCCATGAACACTGAAGCTTTCTTT CAWSGSMNTEAFF
TRBJ1-5 . TRBV2 . TGTGCCAGCAGGGCAGACAGCAATCAGCCCCAGCATTTT CASRADSNQPQHF
TRBJ1-1 . TRBV7-3 . TGTGCCAGCAGCTTAAATGTCCGGACTGAAGCTTTCTTT CASSLNVRTEAFF
TRBJ2-1 TRBD2 TRBV20-1 . TGCAGTGCCGAGGGGACTAGCGGGGGGGTAGGAAATGAGCAGTTCTTC CSAEGTSGGVGNEQFF
TRBJ2-3 . TRBV20-1 . TGCAGTGCTGCTCAGGGGACCACGGCAGAAGATACGCAGTATTTT CSAAQGTTAEDTQYF
TRBJ1-1 . TRBV19 few TGTGCCAGTAGTCTCGCTCCAGGGGAGAGCACTGAAGCTTTCTTT CASSLAPGESTEAFF
TRBJ2-1 TRBD2 TRBV20-1 once TGCAGTGCTAGTCCCTCCGAAGCGGGACTACCATACAATGAGCAGTTCTTC CSASPSEAGLPYNEQFF
TRBJ2-1 TRBD2 TRBV29-1 . TGCAGCGTTGATCCTGGACTAGCGGGGGACAATGAGCAGTTCTTC CSVDPGLAGDNEQFF
TRBJ2-2 TRBD1 TRBV7-9 once TGTGCCAGCAGCTCTAGGACAGGGTCTGGCACCGGGGAGCTGTTTTTT CASSSRTGSGTGELFF
TRBJ2-2 . TRBV2 . TGTGCCAGCAGTGGCTACACCGTCGGGACCGGGGAGCTGTTTTTT CASSGYTVGTGELFF
TRBJ2-7 TRBD1 TRBV15 . TGTGCCACCAGCCCTACGGGACAGACGAACTCCTACGAGCAGTACTTC CATSPTGQTNSYEQYF